Each of the 32 T cell receptor beta chains below was sequenced from the same sample in a study of cytomegalovirus exposure and HLA in healthy donors. PCR primers comprised 60 Vbeta and 13 Jbeta primers. Assay used: immunoSEQ multiplex PCR; TCRdb lists only in-frame clones, some missing. The data contain 220,000 or so clones, around four fifths of them seen just once; the ten biggest clones take up roughly 2.5%. The source material was PBMCs. These receptors all stem from a woman aged 40 to 55 in good health and CMV-seronegative.

This clone was seen a few times. The V gene is TRBV6-5, the J gene TRBJ1-1; D uncertain. The V end was cut by 0 bases, the J end by 1 base, with 6 bases between. The germline V gene encodes CDR1 MNHEY and CDR2 SVGAGI. The CDR3 is made up of 14 amino acids. As DNA, the CDR3 is TGTGCCAGCAGTTACTCGAACACGAACACTGAAGCTTTCTTT. Amino acids: CASSYSNTNTEAFF.

This clone was seen only a few times. The rearrangement uses TRBV5-1 and TRBJ1-1, with unresolved D. This CDR3 spans 14 amino acids. CDR1 and CDR2 (germline): SGHRS, YFSETQ. V dropped 0 bases and J dropped 1 base, with 7 bases sitting between them. Written as DNA, the CDR3 is TGCGCCAGCAGCTTGGGGCACCCGAACACTGAAGCTTTCTTT. It specifies CASSLGHPNTEAFF.

The chain uses TRBV6-5 and TRBJ2-5; 7 bases line up with TRBD1. Judging by the DNA end, TRBJ2-7 fits better; the J call may be wrong. CDR3 length: 13 residues. From germline, CDR1 is MNHEY and CDR2 SVGAGI. In nucleotides, the CDR3 is TGTGCCAGCAGCTGGGGACAGCCCTACGAGCAGTACTTC. Translating it yields CASSWGQPYEQYF.

The CDR3 sequence: CSVSGLPEAKTKEYF. CDR3 sequence (DNA): TGCAGCGTCAGCGGGTTGCCCGAGGCCAAAACCAAGGAGTATTTT. V gene TRBV29-1 combines with J gene TRBJ2-3; D might be TRBD2 (6 bases). The CDR3 sequence is 15 residues long. With 6 bases removed from V and 13 bases from J, the gap between germline ends came to 29 bases. Germline V gene sequence: CDR1 SQVTM, CDR2 ANQGSEA.

The chain uses TRBV7-9 and TRBJ1-2; 12 bases are shared with TRBD1. With 6 bases clipped from V and 7 bases from J, the junction kept 9 bases outside the gene matches. CDR3 length equals 15 residues. The germline CDR1 and CDR2 sequences are SEHNR and FQNEAQ (reference sequence). CDR3 sequence reads: CASSGDRGPAGGYTF. CDR3 DNA sequence: TGTGCCAGCAGTGGGGACAGGGGGCCAGCTGGTGGCTACACCTTC.

This clone was observed a handful of times. The chain is built from TRBV20-1 and TRBJ2-1; D unresolved. CDR3 length: 10 amino acids. The ends were cut back, 6 bases at V and 10 bases at J, with 10 bases in the middle. Germline V gives CDR1 DFQATT, CDR2 SNEGSKA (reference sequence). The CDR3 DNA reads as TGCAGTGCGTACTACCTCGAGCAGTTCTTC. As protein: CSAYYLEQFF.

The chain employs TRBV18 and TRBJ2-5; D not certain. CDR1 and CDR2 from the germline V gene are KGHSH and LQKENI. The CDR3 has 14 residues. V was shortened by 6 bases and J by 1 base, with 12 bases between the two germline ends. CDR3 bases: TGTGCCAGCTCCCGAGGTCACGGCCAAGAGACCCAGTACTTC. Amino acids: CASSRGHGQETQYF.

This chain uses TRBV7-8 with TRBJ2-7; no firm D call. The V gene lost 2 bases and the J gene lost 3 bases, with 14 bases spanning the gap. Per germline, CDR1 SGHVS and CDR2 FQNEAQ. The CDR3 length is 15 residues. CDR3 coding DNA: TGTGCCAGCAGCTTAAGGCCTAGAGAAGGCTACGAGCAGTACTTC. It specifies CASSLRPREGYEQYF. The complete variable domain, with remaining parts taken from reference TRBV7-8 and TRBJ2-7, reads GAGVSQSPRYKVAKRGQDVALRCDPISGHVSLFWYQQALGQGPEFLTYFQNEAQLDKSGLPSDRFFAERPEGSVSTLKIQRTQQEDSAVYLCASSLRPREGYEQYFGPGTRLTVT.

The chain links TRBV18 to TRBJ2-2; a weak D match, TRBD1 (5 bases). The germline V gene has CDR1 KGHSH and CDR2 LQKENI. The CDR3 covers 15 residues. V dropped 2 bases and J dropped 4 bases, with 11 bases sitting between them. CDR3 loop: CASSPTRTSTGELFF. CDR3 DNA sequence: TGTGCCAGCTCACCAACCCGGACAAGCACCGGGGAGCTGTTTTTT.

This clone was observed a few times. This sample includes further DNA sequences coding for the same CDR3. The V gene is TRBV5-6, the J gene TRBJ2-7, with 7 bases lining up with TRBD2. The CDR3 contains 15 residues. Germline V CDR1 and CDR2: SGHDT, YYEEEE. The V segment lost 0 bases and the J segment 0 bases; nucleotides outside the gene matches: 3. The chain's CDR3 is CASSLGDYPSYEQYF. CDR3 nucleotide sequence: TGTGCCAGCAGCTTGGGGGACTATCCCTCCTACGAGCAGTACTTC.

The J gene is TRBJ2-5, the V gene TRBV5-1, with TRBD1 matching over 9 bases. The germline V gene has CDR1 SGHRS and CDR2 YFSETQ. Germline trimming cut 4 bases from V and 5 bases from J; bases unmatched to any gene: 9. The CDR3 has 15 residues. The CDR3 DNA follows: TGCGCCAGCAGCAATTGGGACAGGGCTTCCGAGACCCAGTACTTC. Translation: CASSNWDRASETQYF.

V usage is TRBV15 and J usage is TRBJ2-3; tentatively, D is TRBD2 (5 bases). The CDR3 runs 14 residues. CDR1 is LNHNV and CDR2 is YYDKDF in the germline V gene (reference sequence). Trimming pared 3 bases from V and 6 bases from J, leaving 13 bases between. CDR3 region: CATSRESKRDTQYF. CDR3 in DNA: TGTGCCACCAGCAGGGAATCAAAGCGGGATACGCAGTATTTT.

This rearrangement joins TRBV19 to TRBJ1-5; D possibly corresponds to TRBD1 (5 bases). V lost 5 bases, J lost 2 bases, and 13 bases lay in between. The CDR3 is 15 amino acids. Germline CDR1 LNHDA, CDR2 SQIVND (reference sequence). The CDR3: CASSPSTRGNQPQHF. CDR3 DNA: TGTGCCAGTAGTCCCTCGACCAGGGGCAATCAGCCCCAGCATTTT.

This chain joins TRBV27 and TRBJ2-1; 12 nucleotides line up with TRBD2. The CDR3 spans 15 residues. The germline CDR1 and CDR2 sequences are MNHEY and SMNVEV (reference sequence). Trimming at V came to 2 bases and at J to 10 bases, leaving 6 bases not matched to a gene. CDR3 sequence reads: CASSLGLAGGHEQFF. The CDR3 region has the DNA TGTGCCAGCAGTTTAGGGCTAGCGGGAGGGCACGAGCAGTTCTTC.

V gene TRBV27 combines with J gene TRBJ2-7; 12 bases are a match to TRBD2. Germline V gene sequence: CDR1 MNHEY, CDR2 SMNVEV (reference sequence). This CDR3 contains 15 residues. With V trimmed by 6 bases and J by 1 base, 4 bases remained unmatched. CDR3 coding DNA: TGTGCCAGCAGGCCCGGACTAGCGGGATCCTACGAGCAGTACTTC. Translated: CASRPGLAGSYEQYF.

V and J are TRBV19 and TRBJ2-1; 11 nucleotides align to TRBD2. In germline, CDR1 is LNHDA, CDR2 SQIVND (reference sequence). The CDR3 contains 15 residues. V shed 1 base, J shed 5 bases, and the junction held 1 base outside the gene matches. The CDR3 sequence: CASSIVAGGHNEQFF. CDR3 bases: TGTGCCAGTAGTATAGTAGCGGGAGGGCACAATGAGCAGTTCTTC.

The CDR3 coding sequence is TGTGCCAGCAGTCCGCAGGGCGGAACCTACGAGCAGTACTTC. This sequence encodes CASSPQGGTYEQYF. The chain links TRBV2 to TRBJ2-7; D perhaps matches TRBD1 (5 bases). V lost 5 bases, J lost 2 bases, and 13 bases lay in between. The CDR3 has 14 amino acids. Germline lookup yields CDR1 SNHLY and CDR2 FYNNEI.

This rearrangement joins TRBV6-1 to TRBJ2-7, with 7 bases that match TRBD1. This CDR3 has 15 amino acids. Germline V lookup: CDR1 MNHNS, CDR2 SASEGT. After removal of 3 bases from V and 2 bases from J, the junction contained 7 bases not matched to a gene. For the CDR3, the DNA is TGTGCCAGCAGTGAGAGTTTAGGGACAGCCTACGAGCAGTACTTC. It translates to CASSESLGTAYEQYF.

The chain uses TRBV6-1 and TRBJ2-7, with D maybe TRBD1 (6 bases). Germline CDR1 and CDR2: MNHNS and SASEGT. V was trimmed by 8 bases and J by 4 bases, leaving 15 bases between them. The CDR3 contains 13 residues. The chain's CDR3 is CASGRDTVYEQYF. The CDR3 nucleotides read TGTGCCAGCGGACGGGACACAGTGTACGAGCAGTACTTC.

The chain links TRBV4-2 to TRBJ2-5; D is undetermined. The V gene's germline CDR1 is LGHNA and CDR2 YNFKEQ. CDR3 length: 13 amino acids. V lost 4 bases to trimming and J lost 1 base, with 7 bases between them. Here the CDR3 DNA reads TGTGCCAGCAGCCTACGACTCCAAGAGACCCAGTACTTC. Amino acids: CASSLRLQETQYF.

The chain is built from TRBV9 and TRBJ2-1; 12 nucleotides agree with TRBD2. Germline-derived CDR1 and CDR2 are SGDLS and YYNGEE. This CDR3 contains 17 residues. J was trimmed by 4 bases and V by 0 bases; bases with no gene match: 5. The CDR3 coding sequence is TGTGCCAGCAGCGTAGCACTAGCGGGGGGATTTTACAATGAGCAGTTCTTC. It translates to CASSVALAGGFYNEQFF.

The chain employs TRBV30 and TRBJ1-6; TRBD1 agrees at 8 bases. Germline lookup yields CDR1 GTSNPN and CDR2 SVGIG (reference sequence). The V segment lost 1 base and the J segment 7 bases; nucleotides outside the gene matches: 6. This CDR3 is 15 amino acids long. The CDR3 spells CAWSAPDRVNSPLHF. The CDR3 nucleotides are TGTGCCTGGAGTGCGCCGGACAGGGTGAATTCACCCCTCCACTTT.

The chain links TRBV28 to TRBJ1-2; 9 nucleotides line up with TRBD1. Trimming at V came to 8 bases and at J to 6 bases, leaving 10 bases not matched to a gene. This CDR3 has 14 amino acids. Germline V lookup: CDR1 MDHEN, CDR2 SYDVKM. In nucleotides, the CDR3 is TGTGCCAGCCGGGGGGGACAGGGCTTTGATGGCTACACCTTC. Translated: CASRGGQGFDGYTF.

A note on this clone: Other nucleotide sequences from this sample produce the same CDR3. The V gene is TRBV5-1, the J gene TRBJ1-1, with 10 nucleotides matching TRBD1. The CDR3 is 18 amino acids. Unmatched junction bases numbered 16, after V lost 0 bases and J lost 8 bases. Germline CDR1 reads SGHRS; CDR2 reads YFSETQ. The CDR3 bases are TGCGCCAGCAGCTTGGAGCAGGGGACAGGGGTTTTTGGGGCGGAAGCTTTCTTT. Translating it yields CASSLEQGTGVFGAEAFF.

V is TRBV27 and J is TRBJ1-1, with D possibly being TRBD1 (5 bases). The CDR3 has 15 residues. Germline values: CDR1 MNHEY, CDR2 SMNVEV (reference sequence). Trimming took 5 bases from V and 0 from J, leaving 13 bases between them. The CDR3 loop reads CASSPSDSMNTEAFF. Here the CDR3 DNA reads TGTGCCAGCAGTCCGTCCGACAGTATGAACACTGAAGCTTTCTTT.

This clone is a singleton in its sample. V gene TRBV12-5 combines with J gene TRBJ2-3; 7 nucleotides agree with TRBD2. Germline values: CDR1 LGHNT, CDR2 FRNRAP. CDR3 size: 13 residues. Germline trimming cut 6 bases from V and 11 bases from J; bases unmatched to any gene: 11. CDR3 DNA: TGTGCTAGTGGCCCTGAAGCGGGACCTCAGCAGTATTTT. Translated, it gives CASGPEAGPQQYF.

The chain uses TRBV14 and TRBJ1-2; weak D call: TRBD1 (6 bases). CDR3 size: 14 residues. Per germline, CDR1 SGHDN and CDR2 FVKESK. The germline V and J ends were trimmed by 3 bases and 5 bases, with 13 bases remaining between them. The CDR3 sequence: CASSHWDIGYGYTF. The CDR3 DNA reads as TGTGCCAGCAGCCACTGGGACATCGGTTATGGCTACACCTTC.

The J gene is TRBJ2-7, the V gene TRBV21-1; whether TRBD2, the table's D call, matches the DNA was not checked. TRBV21-1 is designated a pseudogene. The CDR3 covers 14 residues. The CDR3 region is CASSKVAGPYEQYF. The CDR3, as DNA: TGTGCCAGCAGCAAAGTAGCGGGGCCCTACGAGCAGTACTTC.

The chain recombines TRBV5-1 with TRBJ2-5, with D possibly matching TRBD2 (5 bases). The CDR3 length is 11 residues. Germline assignment: CDR1 SGHRS and CDR2 YFSETQ. V was clipped by 3 bases and J by 6 bases, with 6 bases between them. This chain's CDR3 is CASSWEKTQYF. CDR3 nucleotides: TGCGCCAGCAGCTGGGAGAAGACCCAGTACTTC.

The chain uses TRBV18 and TRBJ2-1; TRBD2 aligns across 7 bases. This CDR3 is 21 amino acids long. CDR1 is KGHSH and CDR2 is LQKENI in the germline V gene. The junction had 26 bases not matched to a gene; V was cut back by 3 bases and J by 6 bases. The CDR3 nucleotides read TGTGCCAGCTCACCCGGACGGACGACCCAAGGGATGTTTGGCGGGAGCAATGAGCAGTTCTTC. Protein: CASSPGRTTQGMFGGSNEQFF.

The gene calls are TRBV4-1 and TRBJ2-7; 8 positions match TRBD1. The V gene end was trimmed by 2 bases and the J gene end by 1 base; junction bases not matched to a gene: 7. The CDR3 has 16 amino acids. CDR1 MGHRA and CDR2 YSYEKL come from the germline V gene. The CDR3 region is CASSQTTGTGSYEQYF. CDR3 sequence (DNA): TGCGCCAGCAGCCAAACCACCGGGACAGGTTCCTACGAGCAGTACTTC.

The chain employs TRBV6-6 and TRBJ2-5; 8 bases align to TRBD2. Germline CDR1 is MNHNY and CDR2 is SVGAGI (reference sequence). This CDR3 contains 14 residues. V dropped 5 bases and J dropped 5; count of bases not matched to a gene: 7. CDR3 in amino acids: CASSQKRELETQYF. The CDR3 bases are TGTGCCAGCAGTCAGAAGCGGGAGCTTGAGACCCAGTACTTC.